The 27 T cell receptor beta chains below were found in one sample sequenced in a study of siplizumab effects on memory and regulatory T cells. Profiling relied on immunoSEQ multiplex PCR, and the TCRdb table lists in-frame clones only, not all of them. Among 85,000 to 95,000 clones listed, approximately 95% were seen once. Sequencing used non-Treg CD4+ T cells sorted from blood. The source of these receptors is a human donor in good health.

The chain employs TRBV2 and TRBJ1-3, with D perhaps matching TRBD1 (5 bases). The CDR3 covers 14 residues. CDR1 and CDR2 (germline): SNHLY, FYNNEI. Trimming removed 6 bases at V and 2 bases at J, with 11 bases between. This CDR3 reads CASSPGDPGNTIYF. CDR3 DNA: TGTGCCAGCAGCCCCGGGGACCCTGGAAACACCATATATTTT.

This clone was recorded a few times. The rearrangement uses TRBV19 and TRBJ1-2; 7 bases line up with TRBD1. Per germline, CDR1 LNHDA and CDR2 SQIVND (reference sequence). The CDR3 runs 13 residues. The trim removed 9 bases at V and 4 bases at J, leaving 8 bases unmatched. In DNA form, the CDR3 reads TGTGCCAGCCGCCGGACAGGAGCCTATGGCTACACCTTC. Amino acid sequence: CASRRTGAYGYTF.

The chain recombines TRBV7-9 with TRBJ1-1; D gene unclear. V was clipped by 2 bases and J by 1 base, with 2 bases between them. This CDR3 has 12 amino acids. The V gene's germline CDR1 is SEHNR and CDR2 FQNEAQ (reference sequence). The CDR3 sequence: CASSLKNTEAFF. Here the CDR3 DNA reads TGTGCCAGCAGCTTAAAGAACACTGAAGCTTTCTTT.

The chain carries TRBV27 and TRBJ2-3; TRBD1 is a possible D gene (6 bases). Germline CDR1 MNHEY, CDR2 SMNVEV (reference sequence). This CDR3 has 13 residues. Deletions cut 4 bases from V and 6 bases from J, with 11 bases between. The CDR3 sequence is CASSYHRVDTQYF. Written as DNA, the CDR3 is TGTGCCAGCAGTTACCACAGGGTGGATACGCAGTATTTT.

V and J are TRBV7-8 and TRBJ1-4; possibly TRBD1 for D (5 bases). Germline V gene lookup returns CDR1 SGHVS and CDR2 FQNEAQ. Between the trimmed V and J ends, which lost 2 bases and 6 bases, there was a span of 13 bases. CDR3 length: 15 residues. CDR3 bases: TGTGCCAGCAGCTTAAAAAGGGGAGGGGATGAAAAACTGTTTTTT. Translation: CASSLKRGGDEKLFF.

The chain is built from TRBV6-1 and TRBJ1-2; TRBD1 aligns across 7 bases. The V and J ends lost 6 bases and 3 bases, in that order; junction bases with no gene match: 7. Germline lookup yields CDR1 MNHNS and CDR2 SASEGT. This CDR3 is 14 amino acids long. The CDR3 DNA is TGTGCCAGCAGGCGACAGGGTGCGGACTATGGCTACACCTTC. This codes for CASRRQGADYGYTF.

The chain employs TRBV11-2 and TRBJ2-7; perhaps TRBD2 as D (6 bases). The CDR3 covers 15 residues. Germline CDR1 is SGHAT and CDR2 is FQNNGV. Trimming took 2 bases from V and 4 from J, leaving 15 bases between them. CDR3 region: CASSLSDGGMYEQYF. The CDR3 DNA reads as TGTGCCAGCAGCTTATCGGACGGGGGAATGTACGAGCAGTACTTC.

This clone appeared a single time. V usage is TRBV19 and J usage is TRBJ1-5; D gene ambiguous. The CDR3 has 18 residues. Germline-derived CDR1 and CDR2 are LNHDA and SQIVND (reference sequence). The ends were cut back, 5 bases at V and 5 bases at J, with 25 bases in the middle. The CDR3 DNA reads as TGTGCCAGTAGTGGAACCGCCGGGAGCTCCGTTCGGTATCAGCCCCAGCATTTT. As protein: CASSGTAGSSVRYQPQHF.

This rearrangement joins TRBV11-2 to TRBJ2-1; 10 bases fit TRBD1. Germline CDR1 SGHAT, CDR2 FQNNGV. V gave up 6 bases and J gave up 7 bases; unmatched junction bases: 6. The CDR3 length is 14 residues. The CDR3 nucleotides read TGTGCCAGCAGAGAGACAGGGGGCTTGAATGAGCAGTTCTTC. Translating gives CASRETGGLNEQFF.

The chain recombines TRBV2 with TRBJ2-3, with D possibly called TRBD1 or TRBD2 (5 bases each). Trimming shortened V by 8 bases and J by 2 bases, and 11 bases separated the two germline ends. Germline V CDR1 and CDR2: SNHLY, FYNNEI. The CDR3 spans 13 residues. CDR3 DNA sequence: TGTGCCAGCCGGGACGGCCACACAGATACGCAGTATTTT. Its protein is CASRDGHTDTQYF.

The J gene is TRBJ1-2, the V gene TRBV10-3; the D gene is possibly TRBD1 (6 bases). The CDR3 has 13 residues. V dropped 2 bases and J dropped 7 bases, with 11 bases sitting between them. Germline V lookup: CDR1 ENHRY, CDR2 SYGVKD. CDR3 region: CAISEEGGIGYTF. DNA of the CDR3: TGTGCCATCAGTGAGGAGGGGGGGATTGGCTACACCTTC.

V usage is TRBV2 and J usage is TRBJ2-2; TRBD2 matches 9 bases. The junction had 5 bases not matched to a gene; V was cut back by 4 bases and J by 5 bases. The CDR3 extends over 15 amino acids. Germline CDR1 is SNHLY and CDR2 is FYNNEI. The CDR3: CASSVGSGSTGELFF. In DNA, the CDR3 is TGTGCCAGCAGTGTCGGTAGCGGGAGTACCGGGGAGCTGTTTTTT.

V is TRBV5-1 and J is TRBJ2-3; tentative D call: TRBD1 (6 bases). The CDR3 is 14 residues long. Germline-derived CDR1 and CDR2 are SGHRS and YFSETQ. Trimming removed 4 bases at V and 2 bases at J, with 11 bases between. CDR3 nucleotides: TGCGCCAGCAGCGCCACAGGGACCACAGATACGCAGTATTTT. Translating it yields CASSATGTTDTQYF.

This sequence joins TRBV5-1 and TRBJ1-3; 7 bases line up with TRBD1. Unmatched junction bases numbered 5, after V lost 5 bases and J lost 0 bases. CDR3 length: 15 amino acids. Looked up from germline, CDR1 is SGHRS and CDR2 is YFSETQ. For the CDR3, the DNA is TGCGCCAGCAGGGCACCAGGGGGCTCTGGAAACACCATATATTTT. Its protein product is CASRAPGGSGNTIYF. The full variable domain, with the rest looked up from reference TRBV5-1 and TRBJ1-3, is KAGVTQTPRYLIKTRGQQVTLSCSPISGHRSVSWYQQTPGQGLQFLFEYFSETQRNKGNFPGRFSGRQFSNSRSEMNVSTLELGDSALYLCASRAPGGSGNTIYFGEGSWLTVV.

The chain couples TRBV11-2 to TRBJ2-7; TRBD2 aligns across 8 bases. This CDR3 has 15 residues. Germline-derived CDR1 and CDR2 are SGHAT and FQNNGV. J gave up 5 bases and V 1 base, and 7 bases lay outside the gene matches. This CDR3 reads CASSLGVSGIDEQYF. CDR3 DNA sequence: TGTGCCAGCAGCTTAGGGGTTAGCGGGATCGACGAGCAGTACTTC. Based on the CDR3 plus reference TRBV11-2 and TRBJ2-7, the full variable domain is EAGVAQSPRYKIIEKRQSVAFWCNPISGHATLYWYQQILGQGPKLLIQFQNNGVVDDSQLPKDRFSAERLKGVDSTLKIQPAKLEDSAVYLCASSLGVSGIDEQYFGPGTRLTVT.

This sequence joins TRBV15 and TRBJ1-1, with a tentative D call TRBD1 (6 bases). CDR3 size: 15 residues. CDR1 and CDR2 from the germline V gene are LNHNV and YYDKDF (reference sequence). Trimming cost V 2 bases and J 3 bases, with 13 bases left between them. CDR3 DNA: TGTGCCACCAGCAGAAATACAGGGTGGTACACTGAAGCTTTCTTT. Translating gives CATSRNTGWYTEAFF.

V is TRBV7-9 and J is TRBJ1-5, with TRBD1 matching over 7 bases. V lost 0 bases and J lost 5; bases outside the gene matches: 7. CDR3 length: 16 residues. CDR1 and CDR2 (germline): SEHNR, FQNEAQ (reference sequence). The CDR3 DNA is TGTGCCAGCAGCTTAGCCCTGGGGCAGGGGGATCAGCCCCAGCATTTT. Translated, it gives CASSLALGQGDQPQHF.

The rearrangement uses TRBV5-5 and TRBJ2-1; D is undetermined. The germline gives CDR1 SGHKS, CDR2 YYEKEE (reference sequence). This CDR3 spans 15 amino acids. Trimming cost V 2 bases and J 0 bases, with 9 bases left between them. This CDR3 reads CASSFQPSSYNEQFF. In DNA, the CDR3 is TGTGCCAGCAGCTTTCAACCGAGCTCCTACAATGAGCAGTTCTTC.

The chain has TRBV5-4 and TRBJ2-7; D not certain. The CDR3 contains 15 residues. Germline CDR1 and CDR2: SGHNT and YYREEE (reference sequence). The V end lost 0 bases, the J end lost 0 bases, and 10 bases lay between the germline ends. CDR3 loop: CASSLVGVSSYEQYF. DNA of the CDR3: TGTGCCAGCAGCTTGGTTGGCGTTAGCTCCTACGAGCAGTACTTC.

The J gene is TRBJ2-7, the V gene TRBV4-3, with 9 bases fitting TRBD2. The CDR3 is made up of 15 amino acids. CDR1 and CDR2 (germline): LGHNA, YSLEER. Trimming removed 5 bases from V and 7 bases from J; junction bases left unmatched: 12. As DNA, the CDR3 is TGCGCCAGCAGCTCCCGGACTAGCGTGGTCTTGGAGCAGTACTTC. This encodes CASSSRTSVVLEQYF.

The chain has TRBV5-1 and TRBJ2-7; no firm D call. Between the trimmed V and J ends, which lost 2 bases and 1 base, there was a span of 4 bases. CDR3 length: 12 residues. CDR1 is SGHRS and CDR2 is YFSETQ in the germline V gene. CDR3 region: CASSFNSYEQYF. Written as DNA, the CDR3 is TGCGCCAGCAGCTTCAATTCCTACGAGCAGTACTTC.

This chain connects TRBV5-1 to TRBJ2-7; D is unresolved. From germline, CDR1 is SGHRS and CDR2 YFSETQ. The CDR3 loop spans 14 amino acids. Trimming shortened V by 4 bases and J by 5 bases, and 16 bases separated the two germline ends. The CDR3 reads CASSLDSVRDEQYF. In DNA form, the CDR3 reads TGCGCCAGCAGCCTTGACTCCGTGCGCGACGAGCAGTACTTC.

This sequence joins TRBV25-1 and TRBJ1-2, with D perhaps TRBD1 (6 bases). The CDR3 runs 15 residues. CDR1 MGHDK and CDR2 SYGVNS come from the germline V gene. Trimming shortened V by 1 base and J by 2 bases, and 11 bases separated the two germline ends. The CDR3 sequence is CASSELGAANYGYTF. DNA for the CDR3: TGTGCCAGCAGTGAATTGGGGGCGGCAAACTATGGCTACACCTTC.

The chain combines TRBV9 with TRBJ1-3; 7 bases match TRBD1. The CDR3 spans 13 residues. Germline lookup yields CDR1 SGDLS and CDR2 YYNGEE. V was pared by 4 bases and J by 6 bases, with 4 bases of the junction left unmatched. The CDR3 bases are TGTGCCAGCAGCTCAGGGACAGCAAACACCATATATTTT. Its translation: CASSSGTANTIYF. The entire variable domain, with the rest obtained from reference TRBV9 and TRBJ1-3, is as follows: DSGVTQTPKHLITATGQRVTLRCSPRSGDLSVYWYQQSLDQGLQFLIQYYNGEERAKGNILERFSAQQFPDLHSELNLSSLELGDSALYFCASSSGTANTIYFGEGSWLTVV.

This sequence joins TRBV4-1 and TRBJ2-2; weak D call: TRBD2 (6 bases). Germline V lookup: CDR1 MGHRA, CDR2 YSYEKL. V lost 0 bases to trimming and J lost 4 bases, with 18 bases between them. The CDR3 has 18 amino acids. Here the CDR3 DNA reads TGCGCCAGCAGCCAAGACGCTGGGCGGGATATAAGCACCGGGGAGCTGTTTTTT. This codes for CASSQDAGRDISTGELFF.

CDR3 sequence reads: CATKPGALAGVSGEQYF. The CDR3 DNA reads as TGTGCCACAAAGCCCGGGGCACTAGCGGGAGTATCGGGGGAGCAGTACTTC. The rearrangement joins TRBV7-9 to TRBJ2-7; TRBD2 agrees at 11 bases. Germline CDR1 is SEHNR and CDR2 is FQNEAQ (reference sequence). The CDR3 is made up of 17 amino acids. V lost 10 bases, J lost 7 bases, and 21 bases stayed unmatched.

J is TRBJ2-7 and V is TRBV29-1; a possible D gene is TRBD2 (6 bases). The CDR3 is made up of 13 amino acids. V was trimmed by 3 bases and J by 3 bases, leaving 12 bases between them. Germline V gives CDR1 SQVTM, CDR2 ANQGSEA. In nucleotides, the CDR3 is TGCAGCGTTGAGACTAGGGGTTTCTACGAGCAGTACTTC. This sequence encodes CSVETRGFYEQYF.